Listed below are T cell receptor beta chains from one sample, sequenced in a study of T cell responses to AZD1222 COVID-19 vaccine. Assay used: immunoSEQ multiplex PCR; TCRdb lists only in-frame clones, some missing. In the table there are some 150,000 clones, roughly 90% of which are singletons. The sample here was peripheral blood, taken 28 days after the second AZD1222 dose. The receptor source for this set is an adult who received the AZD1222 COVID-19 vaccine. CDR3s include the opening cysteine and the closing phenylalanine or tryptophan. The order of the fields is V gene, J gene, D gene, clone size, CDR3 DNA, CDR3 protein. The D gene is left open where the match is weak. Clone size is stated in some rows and not others, as once, few, many or a class when expanded.

TRBV13	TRBJ2-7	TRBD2	NA	TGTGCCAGCAGCTTGGGCGGGGGTGCCTCCTACGAGCAGTACTTC	CASSLGGGASYEQYF
TRBV25-1	TRBJ1-6	NA	once	TGTGCCAGCAGTGAAAGTGACGGTTTGACCCTCCACTTT	CASSESDGLTLHF
TRBV27	TRBJ1-5	NA	NA	TGTGCCAGCAGTGCCGGAGGGCAGCAAGGGCCCCAGCATTTT	CASSAGGQQGPQHF
TRBV6-2/TRBV6-3	TRBJ2-5	NA	NA	TGTGCCAGCAGTAGCGATCGGACCCGAAAGGGGGAGACCCAGTACTTC	CASSSDRTRKGETQYF
TRBV3-1/TRBV3-2	TRBJ2-7	NA	NA	TGTGCCAGCAGCCAAGTGGCAGGGCTTACCTACGAGCAGTACTTC	CASSQVAGLTYEQYF
TRBV18	TRBJ1-2	NA	once	TGTGCCAGCTCACCACCCGGGTTGGAGGGCTACACCTTC	CASSPPGLEGYTF
TRBV19	TRBJ1-2	TRBD1	NA	TGTGCCAGTAATCCCCCGAATACAGGGGGAAACTATGGCTACACCTTC	CASNPPNTGGNYGYTF
TRBV30	TRBJ1-1	NA	NA	TGTGCCTGGAGAGACAACACTGAAGCTTTCTTT	CAWRDNTEAFF
TRBV7-6	TRBJ1-1	NA	NA	TGTGCCAGCTCAACAGGTGCGTCCGGGTACGCGAACACTGAAGCTTTCTTT	CASSTGASGYANTEAFF
TRBV5-1	TRBJ2-5	TRBD2	NA	TGCGCCAGCAGCCCCGCGGATGGCGGGGGGGAGACCCAGTACTTC	CASSPADGGGETQYF
TRBV18	TRBJ1-1	NA	NA	TGTGCCAGCGTATCAGACAGGAGGAACACTGAAGCTTTCTTT	CASVSDRRNTEAFF
TRBV5-1	TRBJ2-7	NA	NA	TGCGCCAGCAGTGTTCAGGCCGGGGCGTACGAGCAGTACTTC	CASSVQAGAYEQYF
TRBV29-1	TRBJ2-7	TRBD1	NA	TGCAGCGTTAGAGGACAGGGGGGATACGAGCAGTACTTC	CSVRGQGGYEQYF
TRBV6-5	TRBJ2-1	NA	NA	TGTGCCAGCAGTTACAAGGAAAACAATGAGCAGTTCTTC	CASSYKENNEQFF
TRBV9	TRBJ1-1	NA	NA	TGTGCCAGCAGCGTAGACCCCGGGGGCACTGAAGCTTTCTTT	CASSVDPGGTEAFF